The 17 T cell receptor beta chains below were found in one sample sequenced in a study of cytomegalovirus exposure and HLA in healthy donors. PCR used 60 Vbeta primers and 13 Jbeta primers. Sequencing used immunoSEQ multiplex PCR; TCRdb keeps in-frame clones, though not all of them. The profile shows 130,000 or so clones, more than 70% of them singletons. Sequences were obtained from PBMCs. The receptor set was obtained from a man aged 50 to 60 in good health and CMV-seropositive.

V gene TRBV12-5 combines with J gene TRBJ1-1, with a possible D match to TRBD1 (5 bases). V was clipped by 4 bases and J by 13 bases, with 13 bases between them. Germline lookup yields CDR1 LGHNT and CDR2 FRNRAP. This CDR3 has 11 amino acids. CDR3 nucleotides: TGTGCTAGTGGTTCCACAGGTCTAGGTTTCTTT. This encodes CASGSTGLGFF.

This clone was seen a few times. The chain combines TRBV25-1 with TRBJ2-1, with TRBD2 matching over 8 bases. The CDR3 spans 14 residues. Trimming removed 4 bases from V and 6 bases from J; junction bases left unmatched: 5. Germline values: CDR1 MGHDK, CDR2 SYGVNS. In nucleotides, the CDR3 is TGTGCCAGCAGTGGCCGCGGGAGGACCAATGAGCAGTTCTTC. Translation gives CASSGRGRTNEQFF.

The DNA of the CDR3 is TGTGCCAGCAAGGGCCTAGCGGGATACAATGAGCAGTTCTTC. Protein sequence: CASKGLAGYNEQFF. This chain connects TRBV27 to TRBJ2-1, with 9 nucleotides matching TRBD2. This CDR3 contains 14 residues. Germline CDR1 and CDR2: MNHEY and SMNVEV (reference sequence). Trimming cost V 7 bases and J 4 bases; bases outside gene matches: 5.

The chain couples TRBV18 to TRBJ2-7; tentatively, D is TRBD2 (5 bases). The germline V and J ends were trimmed by 3 bases and 4 bases, with 13 bases remaining between them. Per germline, CDR1 KGHSH and CDR2 LQKENI. This CDR3 contains 14 residues. The CDR3 sequence is CASSPRSWEYEQYF. The CDR3 coding sequence is TGTGCCAGCTCACCCCGCTCCTGGGAGTACGAGCAGTACTTC.

The chain joins TRBV19 to TRBJ1-2; 8 bases are shared with TRBD1. V was clipped by 1 base and J by 3 bases; unmatched bases: 7. Germline CDR1 and CDR2: LNHDA and SQIVND (reference sequence). The CDR3 sequence is 16 residues long. The CDR3 DNA sequence: TGTGCCAGTAGTATAGGGGGGACAGGATTATACTATGGCTACACCTTC. Its translation: CASSIGGTGLYYGYTF.

The chain carries TRBV29-1 and TRBJ1-1; D perhaps matches TRBD1 (6 bases). Germline lookup yields CDR1 SQVTM and CDR2 ANQGSEA. Trimming left V 4 bases short and J 1 base short, with 7 bases between. This CDR3 comprises 12 residues. This CDR3 is CSVVRGNTEAFF. CDR3 DNA sequence: TGCAGCGTTGTCAGGGGGAACACTGAAGCTTTCTTT.

V and J are TRBV10-3 and TRBJ2-5, with D tentatively TRBD1 (5 bases). Germline CDR1 ENHRY, CDR2 SYGVKD. This CDR3 comprises 12 residues. Trimming left V 6 bases short and J 3 bases short, with 8 bases between. The DNA of the CDR3 is TGTGCCATCAGAGGCAGGGAAGAGACCCAGTACTTC. It translates to CAIRGREETQYF.

The chain is built from TRBV2 and TRBJ1-5, with 9 bases that match TRBD1. Germline V gene lookup returns CDR1 SNHLY and CDR2 FYNNEI. CDR3 length equals 15 residues. After removal of 6 bases from V and 0 bases from J, the junction contained 3 bases not matched to a gene. Here the CDR3 DNA reads TGTGCCAGCAGCGAACAGGGGGCTAGCAATCAGCCCCAGCATTTT. It encodes CASSEQGASNQPQHF.

The table lists this clone with a few counts. The gene calls are TRBV2 and TRBJ1-1; 7 bases fit TRBD1. CDR3 size: 14 residues. Looked up from germline, CDR1 is SNHLY and CDR2 is FYNNEI. V trimming: 6 bases; J trimming: 6 bases; junction bases outside the gene matches: 10. In nucleotides, the CDR3 is TGTGCCAGCAGGAGAAACAGGGGAACTTCTGAAGCTTTCTTT. Its protein is CASRRNRGTSEAFF.

V and J are TRBV18 and TRBJ1-2, with 9 bases aligning to TRBD1. This CDR3 spans 15 amino acids. CDR1 is KGHSH, CDR2 LQKENI, per germline. V lost 1 base, J lost 8 bases, and 8 bases stayed unmatched. This chain's CDR3 is CASSPLDRGEGGYTF. CDR3 nucleotides: TGTGCCAGCTCACCACTGGACAGGGGTGAAGGAGGCTACACCTTC.

A single count supports this clone. The chain couples TRBV7-9 to TRBJ2-2; D not resolved. CDR3 length: 14 amino acids. The germline V and J ends were trimmed by 2 bases and 0 bases, with 4 bases remaining between them. The V gene's germline CDR1 is SEHNR and CDR2 FQNEAQ (reference sequence). CDR3 nucleotides: TGTGCCAGCAGCTTAAGAGCGAACACCGGGGAGCTGTTTTTT. Its protein is CASSLRANTGELFF.

This rearrangement joins TRBV19 to TRBJ1-5; TRBD1 aligns across 7 bases. V was clipped by 5 bases and J by 6 bases; unmatched bases: 7. The CDR3 consists of 14 residues. Germline V gives CDR1 LNHDA, CDR2 SQIVND (reference sequence). The CDR3 spells CASSFTTGAQPQHF. The CDR3 nucleotides read TGTGCCAGTAGTTTTACCACAGGGGCTCAGCCCCAGCATTTT.

The V and J genes are TRBV25-1 and TRBJ2-5, with D perhaps matching TRBD1 (6 bases). CDR3 length: 14 residues. Germline values: CDR1 MGHDK, CDR2 SYGVNS. V was pared by 6 bases and J by 4 bases, with 15 bases between. This CDR3 is CASSQQGTGETQYF. The CDR3 coding sequence is TGTGCCAGCAGCCAACAGGGAACGGGAGAGACCCAGTACTTC. The full variable domain, completed using reference TRBV25-1 and TRBJ2-5, is EADIYQTPRYLVIGTGKKITLECSQTMGHDKMYWYQQDPGMELHLIHYSYGVNSTEKGDLSSESTVSRIRTEHFPLTLESARPSHTSQYLCASSQQGTGETQYFGPGTRLLVL.

This clone came up once. This sequence joins TRBV29-1 and TRBJ1-6, with 7 bases aligning to TRBD1. Looked up from germline, CDR1 is SQVTM and CDR2 is ANQGSEA. V gave up 4 bases and J gave up 6 bases; unmatched junction bases: 3. This CDR3 contains 13 residues. Here the CDR3 DNA reads TGCAGCGTTGGGAGGGACAGTAATTCACCCCTCCACTTT. This encodes CSVGRDSNSPLHF.

The chain recombines TRBV6-5 with TRBJ1-2; 9 bases are shared with TRBD1. The germline CDR1 and CDR2 sequences are MNHEY and SVGAGI. J lost 5 bases, V lost 2 bases, and 6 bases had no gene match. CDR3 length: 15 amino acids. The DNA for the CDR3 is TGTGCCAGCAGTTACCGAGAGACAGGGGGGTATGGCTACACCTTC. Residues: CASSYRETGGYGYTF.

This clone has a handful of counts. This chain uses TRBV6-1 with TRBJ2-1; TRBD2 matches at 7 bases. This CDR3 comprises 13 residues. CDR1 and CDR2 from the germline V gene are MNHNS and SASEGT. Germline trimming cut 4 bases from V and 8 bases from J; bases unmatched to any gene: 5. The CDR3 is CASSGERGYEQFF. CDR3 nucleotides: TGTGCCAGCAGTGGGGAGCGGGGCTATGAGCAGTTCTTC.

The chain carries TRBV7-6 and TRBJ1-1, with 10 bases identical to TRBD1. CDR3 length equals 16 residues. Germline CDR1 SGHVS, CDR2 FNYEAQ. J gave up 1 base and V 3 bases, and 5 bases lay outside the gene matches. CDR3 bases: TGTGCCAGCAGCTTTCGACAGGGGGCACCGAACACTGAAGCTTTCTTT. This gives the protein CASSFRQGAPNTEAFF. The full variable domain, rest sourced from reference TRBV7-6 and TRBJ1-1, is GAGVSQSPRYKVTKRGQDVALRCDPISGHVSLYWYRQALGQGPEFLTYFNYEAQQDKSGLPNDRFSAERPEGSISTLTIQRTEQRDSAMYRCASSFRQGAPNTEAFFGQGTRLTVV.